These T cell receptor beta chains were read from a single sample in a study of shared clonotypes between healthy human individuals. Sequenced by immunoSEQ multiplex PCR; TCRdb stores in-frame clones only, minus some. The sample includes about 2.1 million clones, just over 90% of them seen just once. Sequencing was done on a sample of naive CD8+ T cells from PBMCs. Receptors were obtained from a man younger than 30 in good health. Some clones in this sample may be carry-over from other donors' samples. Each CDR3 is given with its conserved first and last residue. The D gene is left open where the match is weak. Size is stated for part of the rows, as once, few or many counts, or as a class when the clone is expanded.

v_call	cdr3_length	j_call	d_call	clone_size	cdr3_aa	cdr3_nt
TRBV27	14	TRBJ1-1	TRBD1	.	CASSPRQGWTEAFF	TGTGCCAGCAGTCCTCGACAGGGATGGACTGAAGCTTTCTTT
TRBV10-2	15	TRBJ2-1	.	once	CASSEGGALVNEQFF	TGCGCCAGCAGTGAGGGGGGGGCTTTGGTGAATGAGCAGTTCTTC
TRBV28	15	TRBJ1-1	TRBD1	.	CASSSPRGASPEAFF	TGTGCCAGCAGTTCGCCCAGGGGGGCCTCCCCTGAAGCTTTCTTT
TRBV6-5	15	TRBJ1-6	.	.	CASSYGRTGFSPLHF	TGTGCCAGCAGTTACGGACGTACGGGGTTTTCACCCCTCCACTTT
TRBV6-5	13	TRBJ1-2	.	few	CASSYSALYGYTF	TGTGCCAGCAGTTACTCGGCACTCTATGGCTACACCTTC
TRBV7-9	19	TRBJ2-7	TRBD2	.	CASSSDGTSGSEWGYEQYF	TGTGCCAGCAGCTCTGACGGGACTAGCGGGAGTGAGTGGGGCTACGAGCAGTACTTC
TRBV27	16	TRBJ2-1	TRBD2	.	CASSPSGTSGLNEQFF	TGTGCCAGCAGTCCGTCCGGGACTAGCGGGCTCAATGAGCAGTTCTTC
TRBV6-6	13	TRBJ1-1	.	.	CASSTPDRFEAFF	TGTGCCAGCAGTACCCCCGACAGGTTTGAAGCTTTCTTT
TRBV7-9	18	TRBJ2-3	TRBD2	.	CASSRPGLAGEESDTQYF	TGTGCCAGCAGCCGGCCGGGACTAGCGGGAGAGGAATCAGATACGCAGTATTTT
TRBV5-6	13	TRBJ2-7	.	.	CASSQTSAYEQYF	TGTGCCAGCAGCCAAACCTCTGCCTACGAGCAGTACTTC
TRBV7-9	15	TRBJ2-7	.	.	CASSFERADTYEQYF	TGTGCCAGCAGCTTTGAGCGAGCGGATACCTACGAGCAGTACTTC
TRBV13	15	TRBJ2-7	.	.	CASSPTVPTSYEQYF	TGTGCCAGCAGCCCGACAGTCCCCACCTCCTACGAGCAGTACTTC
TRBV9	17	TRBJ2-2	TRBD2	.	CASSNVRLAANTGELFF	TGTGCCAGCAGCAATGTACGACTAGCGGCGAACACCGGGGAGCTGTTTTTT
TRBV5-1	18	TRBJ2-3	TRBD2	.	CASSLGLAGIFYTDTQYF	TGCGCCAGCAGCTTGGGACTAGCGGGGATATTCTACACAGATACGCAGTATTTT
TRBV21-1	15	TRBJ2-7	.	.	CASSKPPGNLYEQYF	TGTGCCAGCAGCAAACCCCCGGGTAACCTTTACGAGCAGTACTTC
TRBV28	16	TRBJ2-1	.	.	CASSTYTESSYNEQFF	TGTGCCAGCAGTACCTACACCGAGAGCTCCTACAATGAGCAGTTCTTC
TRBV7-6	20	TRBJ2-3	TRBD2	.	CASSQGAGLAGALWGDTQYF	TGTGCCAGCAGCCAAGGGGCCGGCCTAGCGGGAGCCCTATGGGGAGATACGCAGTATTTT
TRBV10-3	16	TRBJ2-7	TRBD1	once	CAIRAIGQALVYEQYF	TGTGCCATCAGGGCGATTGGACAGGCGTTGGTCTACGAGCAGTACTTC
TRBV13	16	TRBJ2-2	.	once	CASSLHGQGNTGELFF	TGTGCCAGCAGCTTACACGGGCAGGGGAACACCGGGGAGCTGTTTTTT
TRBV7-6	15	TRBJ2-7	.	.	CASSLFRGRGYEQYF	TGTGCCAGCAGCTTATTTAGGGGTCGCGGCTACGAGCAGTACTTC
TRBV4-2	16	TRBJ2-7	.	.	CASSQGAGGGPYEQYF	TGTGCCAGCAGCCAAGGGGCCGGGGGCGGACCATACGAGCAGTACTTC
TRBV5-4	14	TRBJ2-7	.	.	CASSFAGGTGEQYF	TGTGCCAGCAGCTTTGCGGGCGGGACCGGCGAGCAGTACTTC
TRBV11-2	16	TRBJ2-1	TRBD1	.	CASSGARTGLYNEQFF	TGTGCCAGCAGCGGAGCCCGGACAGGACTCTACAATGAGCAGTTCTTC
TRBV7-9	13	TRBJ2-5	.	.	CASSLVGEETQYF	TGTGCCAGCAGCCTAGTGGGGGAAGAGACCCAGTACTTC
TRBV7-9	17	TRBJ2-1	.	.	CASSLVPGAISYNEQFF	TGTGCCAGCAGCTTAGTACCGGGAGCGATCTCCTACAATGAGCAGTTCTTC
TRBV27	14	TRBJ2-7	.	.	CASSERAALYEQYF	TGTGCCAGCTCTGAGCGGGCAGCCTTATACGAGCAGTACTTC
TRBV15	12	TRBJ1-5	.	few	CATSRANQPQHF	TGTGCCACCAGCAGAGCAAATCAGCCCCAGCATTTT
TRBV29-1	14	TRBJ2-7	TRBD1	.	CSVAPGTVSYEQYF	TGCAGCGTGGCACCCGGGACAGTGTCCTACGAGCAGTACTTC
TRBV28	13	TRBJ2-7	.	.	CASTHSRGSEQYF	TGTGCCAGCACCCATTCCCGGGGGTCCGAGCAGTACTTC
TRBV27	14	TRBJ2-2	TRBD2	.	CGTSDNPWGGELFF	TGTGGTACTAGCGACAACCCATGGGGCGGGGAGCTGTTTTTT
TRBV7-9	11	TRBJ2-7	TRBD1	.	CASSVGTDQYF	TGTGCCAGCAGCGTAGGGACAGATCAGTACTTC
TRBV27	14	TRBJ2-1	TRBD1	.	CASNHDRVYNEQFF	TGTGCCAGCAACCATGACAGGGTATACAATGAGCAGTTCTTC
TRBV7-9	14	TRBJ2-3	.	.	CASSRLTGTDTQYF	TGTGCCAGCAGCCGACTTACAGGGACAGATACGCAGTATTTT
TRBV5-1	14	TRBJ1-2	TRBD1	.	CASSLEAGGDGYTF	TGCGCCAGCAGCTTGGAAGCAGGGGGAGATGGCTACACCTTC
TRBV7-9	15	TRBJ1-3	TRBD1	.	CASSHTGGSGNTIYF	TGTGCCAGCAGCCATACAGGGGGCTCTGGAAACACCATATATTTT
TRBV27	15	TRBJ1-1	TRBD1	.	CASSPQGQVNTEAFF	TGTGCCAGCAGTCCACAAGGACAGGTGAACACTGAAGCTTTCTTT
TRBV11-2	13	TRBJ2-7	TRBD2	.	CASSFGTSYEQYF	TGTGCCAGCAGCTTCGGGACTAGCTACGAGCAGTACTTC
TRBV28	15	TRBJ2-5	TRBD1	.	CASSLGTGGGETQYF	TGTGCCAGCAGTTTAGGGACAGGGGGCGGGGAGACCCAGTACTTC
TRBV11-2	12	TRBJ2-3	.	.	CASSLGTDTQYF	TGTGCCAGCAGCTTAGGGACAGATACGCAGTATTTT
TRBV6-1	15	TRBJ2-3	TRBD2	.	CASSEPSGRTDTQYF	TGTGCCAGCAGTGAACCTAGCGGGAGAACAGATACGCAGTATTTT
TRBV7-8	16	TRBJ1-1	TRBD1	.	CASSLVRTGVFSEAFF	TGTGCCAGCAGCTTAGTTAGAACAGGGGTCTTCTCTGAAGCTTTCTTT
TRBV13	14	TRBJ1-5	TRBD1	.	CASSFGQGAQPQHF	TGTGCCAGCAGCTTTGGGCAGGGGGCTCAGCCCCAGCATTTT
TRBV6-5	16	TRBJ2-3	TRBD2	.	CASSFGTSSSTDTQYF	TGTGCCAGCAGTTTTGGGACTAGCAGTAGCACAGATACGCAGTATTTT
TRBV11-3	20	TRBJ2-7	TRBD2	.	CASSLDSPLGSSGDNYEQYF	TGTGCCAGCAGCTTAGATAGCCCCCTCGGGTCTAGCGGAGACAACTACGAGCAGTACTTC
TRBV28	17	TRBJ1-5	.	.	CASSLYKPEDRNQPQHF	TGTGCCAGCAGTTTATACAAACCGGAGGACAGAAATCAGCCCCAGCATTTT
TRBV4-1	14	TRBJ2-1	.	once	CASSQDTNGNEQFF	TGCGCCAGCAGCCAAGATACGAACGGCAATGAGCAGTTCTTC
TRBV7-2	16	TRBJ2-7	TRBD2	.	CASSWGTSGRADEQYF	TGTGCCAGCAGCTGGGGGACTAGCGGGAGGGCCGACGAGCAGTACTTC
TRBV7-8	16	TRBJ1-5	TRBD1	.	CASSSGTAYSNQPQHF	TGTGCCAGCAGCTCCGGGACAGCGTATAGCAATCAGCCCCAGCATTTT
TRBV7-9	17	TRBJ2-1	.	.	CASSPQGSAVRYNEQFF	TGTGCCAGCAGCCCCCAGGGCAGCGCCGTTAGGTACAATGAGCAGTTCTTC
TRBV7-9	12	TRBJ2-1	.	.	CASSRPPNEQFF	TGTGCCAGCAGCCGACCCCCCAATGAGCAGTTCTTC
TRBV7-9	12	TRBJ2-7	.	.	CASSAATHEQYF	TGTGCCAGCAGCGCGGCGACCCACGAGCAGTACTTC
TRBV7-9	12	TRBJ2-3	.	.	CASSLARDTQYF	TGTGCCAGCAGCTTAGCCCGGGATACGCAGTATTTT
TRBV9	14	TRBJ1-2	.	.	CASSADVGSYGYTF	TGTGCCAGCAGCGCCGATGTGGGCTCCTATGGCTACACCTTC